These 27 T cell receptor beta chains were sequenced from one sample in a study of regulatory T cells in long-lasting Graves disease. Library construction for TCR beta used iRepertoire HTBI primers and Arm-PCR of CDR3 regions. TCRdb passed the multiplex PCR reads through MiXCR, listing each CDR3 protein once. This sample yields more than 350,000 distinct CDR3 sequences, of which more than 13% are seen a single time; 16% belongs to the top ten. Time point given: newly diagnosed GD, antithyroid drugs for less than 3 months. TCR sequences were obtained from RNA taken from PBMCs. These data were also reused for a study on T cells in Graves' hyperthyroidism and ophthalmopathy.

The sequenced sample was peripheral blood mononuclear cells (PBMCs), obtained at new diagnosis, from a patient treated with antithyroid drugs. The receptor source for this set is a woman between 25 and 40 years old with Graves disease.

This clonotype was observed a handful of times. The chain couples TRBV5-1 to TRBJ2-7; D is uncertain. This CDR3 has 14 residues. CDR1 SGHRS and CDR2 YFSETQ come from the germline V gene. The V end was cut by 4 bases, the J end by 0 bases, with 11 bases between. The CDR3 loop reads CASSPAVSSYEQYF. The CDR3 region has the DNA TGCGCCAGCAGCCCCGCGGTTAGCTCCTACGAGCAGTACTTC.

This clonotype was seen repeatedly, ten times or more. V gene TRBV5-1 combines with J gene TRBJ1-1; D gene uncertain. This CDR3 is 13 amino acids long. Trimming took 5 bases from V and 1 from J, leaving 9 bases between them. Germline loops: CDR1 SGHRS, CDR2 YFSETQ. This CDR3 reads CASSSVRNTEAFF. CDR3 DNA sequence: TGCGCCAGCAGTTCCGTAAGGAACACTGAAGCTTTCTTT.

The chain recombines TRBV19 with TRBJ2-3; unclear D gene. Looked up from germline, CDR1 is LNHDA and CDR2 is SQIVND (reference sequence). The CDR3 is made up of 13 amino acids. V gave up 1 base and J gave up 4 bases, with 6 bases separating them. The CDR3 is CASSIGAADTQYF. DNA for the CDR3: TGTGCCAGTAGTATAGGGGCTGCAGATACGCAGTATTTT.

This clonotype was seen ten or more times. The V and J genes are TRBV15 and TRBJ2-2; no clear D. Trimming shortened V by 0 bases and J by 7 bases, and 21 bases separated the two germline ends. The germline V gene encodes CDR1 LNHNV and CDR2 YYDKDF (reference sequence). CDR3 size: 18 residues. Here the CDR3 DNA reads TGTGCCACCAGCAGAGAGGGAACGGGCTTGTCGTCCAGCGGGGAGCTGTTTTTT. It yields the protein CATSREGTGLSSSGELFF.

This clonotype was observed a few times. A much bigger clone sits one base away, suggesting this may be a read error. The chain carries TRBV28 and TRBJ2-7; maybe TRBD2 (5 bases). There are 14 residues in the CDR3. Germline V gene data show CDR1 as MDHEN and CDR2 as SYDVKM. The DNA for the CDR3 is TGTGCCAGCAGTCTCCGGAGCGCCGACTACGAGCGGTACTTC. Translating it yields CASSLRSADYERYF. The whole variable domain, filled in from reference TRBV28 and TRBJ2-7, reads DVKVTQSSRYLVKRTGEKVFLECVQDMDHENMFWYRQDPGLGLRLIYFSYDVKMKEKGDIPEGYSVSREKKERFSLILESASTNQTSMYLCASSLRSADYERYFGPGTRLTVT.

This clonotype was seen only a few times. The chain couples TRBV5-1 to TRBJ2-7; 7 bases are a match to TRBD2. CDR1 SGHRS and CDR2 YFSETQ come from the germline V gene. V shed 0 bases and J 5 bases; nucleotides not matched to a gene: 5. The CDR3 loop spans 14 amino acids. The CDR3 DNA reads TGCGCCAGCAGCTTGGGAGCGGGGTTACACGAGCAGTACTTC. This encodes CASSLGAGLHEQYF.

This clonotype was recorded at least ten times. The chain links TRBV20-1 to TRBJ1-1, with a tentative D call TRBD1 (6 bases). This CDR3 has 17 residues. CDR1 and CDR2 (germline): DFQATT, SNEGSKA (reference sequence). The ends were cut back, 6 bases at V and 4 bases at J, with 27 bases in the middle. The CDR3, as DNA: TGCAGTGCCTTCGGTGGGGGCAATAAGGGTCTGGGCACTGAAGCTTTCTTT. Its translation is CSAFGGGNKGLGTEAFF.

This clonotype was detected many times. The rearrangement joins TRBV28 to TRBJ1-2; D is ambiguous. Trimming left V 8 bases short and J 5 bases short, with 15 bases between. This CDR3 region has 13 residues. Per germline, CDR1 MDHEN and CDR2 SYDVKM. DNA of the CDR3: TGTGCCAGCTCCGTCCTTGTTGGGTATGGCTACACCTTC. This translates into CASSVLVGYGYTF.

This clonotype has a count of ten or more. V and J are TRBV28 and TRBJ1-2, with D maybe TRBD1 (6 bases). Germline V gene lookup returns CDR1 MDHEN and CDR2 SYDVKM. This CDR3 has 15 residues. The V and J ends lost 6 bases and 4 bases respectively, with 18 bases between them. This CDR3 is CASRPLLTGSYGYTF. CDR3 bases: TGTGCCAGCAGACCGCTCCTTACAGGGTCCTATGGCTACACCTTC.

This clonotype occurred many times. The chain links TRBV3-1 to TRBJ2-7, with D possibly TRBD2 on 5 matching bases. The CDR3 runs 15 residues. The germline V gene encodes CDR1 LGHDT and CDR2 YNNKEL (reference sequence). The V end was cut by 0 bases, the J end by 2 bases, with 11 bases between. CDR3 region: CASSQDPAGTYEQYF. As DNA, the CDR3 is TGTGCCAGCAGCCAAGACCCGGCGGGTACCTACGAGCAGTACTTC.

A word on this clonotype: This likely came from a read error, as a far larger clone is one base away. This chain uses TRBV6-1 with TRBJ2-5; 7 nucleotides agree with TRBD2. Germline V gene lookup returns CDR1 MNHNS and CDR2 SASEGT. The CDR3 covers 16 residues. Written as DNA, the CDR3 is TGTGCCACCAGTGAAAGGCGAGGGAGGGCCGCAGAGACCCAGTACTTC. It yields the protein CATSERRGRAAETQYF.

This clonotype was counted ten times or more. The V gene is TRBV20-1, the J gene TRBJ1-1; no firm D call. This CDR3 region has 10 residues. Per the germline V gene, CDR1 is DFQATT and CDR2 is SNEGSKA (reference sequence). Trimming took 6 bases from V and 7 from J, leaving 9 bases between them. The CDR3 reads CSAVYNEAFF. In DNA form, the CDR3 reads TGCAGTGCGGTATATAATGAAGCTTTCTTT.

As to this clonotype: A single base separates this from a much larger clone, so it may be a read error. This chain joins TRBV7-8 and TRBJ2-3; TRBD1 matches at 8 bases. Germline values: CDR1 SGHVS, CDR2 FQNEAQ. The CDR3 length is 15 residues. The CDR3: CAGSLLNRGTDTQYF. In DNA, the CDR3 is TGTGCCGGCAGCTTGCTGAACAGGGGGACAGATACGCAGTATTTT.

The V call is TRBV20-1, the J call TRBJ2-1, with 10 bases matching TRBD2. Germline CDR1 is DFQATT and CDR2 is SNEGSKA (reference sequence). This CDR3 spans 14 amino acids. V lost 6 bases to trimming and J lost 6 bases; unmatched junction nucleotides: 8. The CDR3 spells CSAQSGRALNEQFF. The CDR3 nucleotides read TGCAGTGCCCAGAGCGGGAGGGCCCTCAATGAGCAGTTCTTC.

The V call is TRBV18, the J call TRBJ2-5; D uncertain. This CDR3 is 13 amino acids long. Germline CDR1 KGHSH, CDR2 LQKENI. The V and J ends lost 8 bases and 5 bases respectively, with 15 bases between them. CDR3 sequence reads: CASPGPSAETQYF. DNA of the CDR3: TGTGCCAGCCCCGGGCCCTCCGCCGAGACCCAGTACTTC.

This clonotype was found many times. The CDR3 nucleotides read TGTGCCAGCCTTATGGGCACCGGGGAGCTGTTTTTT. Its translation is CASLMGTGELFF. The J gene is TRBJ2-2, the V gene TRBV28; no firm D call. V shed 8 bases and J shed 4 bases, with 8 bases lying between them. The CDR3 runs 12 residues. Germline lookup yields CDR1 MDHEN and CDR2 SYDVKM.

This clonotype was observed a handful of times. The chain has TRBV5-1 and TRBJ1-2; 7 bases align to TRBD1. The germline gives CDR1 SGHRS, CDR2 YFSETQ. Trimming at V came to 6 bases and at J to 8 bases, leaving 16 bases not matched to a gene. The CDR3 loop spans 15 amino acids. In nucleotides, the CDR3 is TGCGCCAGCACCAACAGAGGGGGCAGCGGGTCGGGCTACACCTTC. Encoded protein: CASTNRGGSGSGYTF.

Only a few counts were recorded for this clonotype. CDR3 in DNA: TGCAGTGCTAGACTAGCGGGAGACACGAATGAGCAGTTCTTC. This sequence encodes CSARLAGDTNEQFF. This chain joins TRBV20-1 and TRBJ2-1; 10 bases fit TRBD2. The CDR3 sequence is 14 residues long. V shed 2 bases and J 7 bases; nucleotides not matched to a gene: 5. From germline, CDR1 is DFQATT and CDR2 SNEGSKA (reference sequence).

This clonotype was observed a handful of times. The rearrangement joins TRBV2 to TRBJ2-1, with 13 bases identical to TRBD2. The CDR3 is 15 residues long. V trimming: 7 bases; J trimming: 7 bases; junction bases outside the gene matches: 7. Germline V CDR1 and CDR2: SNHLY, FYNNEI. In DNA form, the CDR3 reads TGTGCCAGCACGCGGACTAGCGGGAGAGCAAATGAGCAGTTCTTC. Translation gives CASTRTSGRANEQFF.

This clonotype has ten or more counts. V and J are TRBV9 and TRBJ2-7; 14 nucleotides align to TRBD2. This CDR3 spans 17 amino acids. Germline V gives CDR1 SGDLS, CDR2 YYNGEE. With 3 bases clipped from V and 3 bases from J, the junction kept 8 bases outside the gene matches. CDR3 region: CASSGGTSGSADYEQYF. For the CDR3, the DNA is TGTGCCAGCAGCGGGGGGACTAGCGGGAGTGCGGACTACGAGCAGTACTTC.

This clonotype was seen many times. The germline gene is not matched at one end of the junction; a read error may be the cause. V gene TRBV3-1 combines with J gene TRBJ1-1; 8 nucleotides line up with TRBD1. Germline V gene data show CDR1 as LGHDT and CDR2 as YNNKEL (reference sequence). The CDR3 is made up of 14 amino acids. CDR3 DNA: TGTGCCAGCAGCCACCTCGACAGGGGCCCTGAAACTTTCTTT. As protein: CASSHLDRGPETFF.

The chain joins TRBV4-1 to TRBJ1-5, with 7 bases identical to TRBD1. With V trimmed by 4 bases and J by 4 bases, 4 bases remained unmatched. Per the germline V gene, CDR1 is MGHRA and CDR2 is YSYEKL. The CDR3 runs to 14 residues. CDR3 protein: CASSRLDRNQPQHF. CDR3 DNA: TGCGCCAGCAGCCGATTGGACAGGAATCAGCCCCAGCATTTT.

This sequence joins TRBV11-2 and TRBJ2-7; 9 bases line up with TRBD2. The germline CDR1 and CDR2 sequences are SGHAT and FQNNGV. The CDR3 extends over 17 amino acids. With V trimmed by 1 base and J by 5 bases, 12 bases remained unmatched. CDR3 coding DNA: TGTGCCAGCAGCTTAGGGGATGCGGCGGGAGGGCCCCACGAGCAGTACTTC. Translating gives CASSLGDAAGGPHEQYF.

This clonotype showed up many times. CDR3 region: CASSQGLRDSSQDWQFF. CDR3 coding DNA: TGTGCCAGCAGCCAAGGACTCCGGGACAGTTCTCAGGATTGGCAGTTCTTC. The V call is TRBV14, the J call TRBJ2-1; 7 bases are a match to TRBD1. Germline-derived CDR1 and CDR2 are SGHDN and FVKESK. V lost 1 base to trimming and J lost 12 bases; unmatched junction nucleotides: 18. This CDR3 is 17 amino acids long.

This clonotype showed up many times. V gene TRBV2 combines with J gene TRBJ1-1; weak D call: TRBD1 (5 bases). V dropped 6 bases and J dropped 3 bases, with 11 bases sitting between them. Germline assignment: CDR1 SNHLY and CDR2 FYNNEI. The CDR3 consists of 13 residues. The CDR3, as DNA: TGTGCCAGCAGAGACAGTGAGGACACTGAAGCTTTCTTT. Translating it yields CASRDSEDTEAFF.

In regard to this clonotype: The CDR3 end shows no conserved phenylalanine or tryptophan, and so a read error is likely. The J gene is TRBJ2-3, the V gene TRBV2; tentatively, D is TRBD2 (5 bases). Germline V lookup: CDR1 SNHLY, CDR2 FYNNEI. CDR3 size: 14 residues. V was cut by 7 bases and J by 5 bases, with 16 bases left in between. CDR3 sequence: CASTGSGRRDTQYS. CDR3 in DNA: TGTGCCAGCACAGGATCGGGAAGAAGAGATACGCAGTATTCT.

This clonotype has a handful of counts. The chain has TRBV28 and TRBJ2-5, with 7 bases that match TRBD2. CDR1 MDHEN and CDR2 SYDVKM come from the germline V gene. After removal of 8 bases from V and 4 bases from J, the junction contained 13 bases not matched to a gene. This CDR3 has 15 amino acids. The CDR3 spells CASGRLAALRETQYF. CDR3 DNA: TGTGCCAGCGGTAGGCTAGCGGCCCTCCGAGAGACCCAGTACTTC.